The entry below gives a single TCR beta chain sequence along with its context. The antigen remains undetermined. From germline, CDR1 is LNHNV and CDR2 YYDKDF (reference sequence). Trimming removed 0 bases at V and 2 bases at J, with 4 bases between. CDR3 length equals 13 residues. This entry belongs to a study of cytotoxic CD8 clonotypes in ibrutinib-treated CLL. Study summary: With a range of 6 to 36, the median treatment time before response samples were taken was approximately 12 months. Samples had a mean of around 230,000 productive templates and approximately 90,000 productive rearrangements.

Generated by immunoSEQ multiplex PCR, the TCRdb table keeps only in-frame clones and is missing some. The table records about 300,000 clones, around 69% of them present only once. Study results and limitations: Sustained-remission and progressing patients were not sampled at matched times.

This material consisted of PBMCs, taken at disease progression, from a patient treated with ibrutinib. V and J are TRBV15 and TRBJ1-2; D ambiguous. This clonotype was obtained from a human donor with chronic lymphocytic leukemia. DNA for the CDR3: TGTGCCACCAGCAGAGACCCGAACTATGGCTACACCTTC. Its translation: CATSRDPNYGYTF.